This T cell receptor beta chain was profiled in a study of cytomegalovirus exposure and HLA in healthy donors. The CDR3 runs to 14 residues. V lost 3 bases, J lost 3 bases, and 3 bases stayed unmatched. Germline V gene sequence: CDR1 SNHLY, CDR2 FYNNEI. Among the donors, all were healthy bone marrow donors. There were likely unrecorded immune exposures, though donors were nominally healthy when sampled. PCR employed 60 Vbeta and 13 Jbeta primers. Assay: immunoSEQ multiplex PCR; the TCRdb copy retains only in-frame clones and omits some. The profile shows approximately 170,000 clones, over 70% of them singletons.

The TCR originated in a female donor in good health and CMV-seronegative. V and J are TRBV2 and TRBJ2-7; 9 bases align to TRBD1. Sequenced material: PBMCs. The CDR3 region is CASSETGGIYEQYF. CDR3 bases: TGTGCCAGCAGTGAGACAGGGGGAATCTACGAGCAGTACTTC. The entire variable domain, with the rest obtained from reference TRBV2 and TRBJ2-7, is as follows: EPEVTQTPSHQVTQMGQEVILRCVPISNHLYFYWYRQILGQKVEFLVSFYNNEISEKSEIFDDQFSVERPDGSNFTLKIRSTKLEDSAMYFCASSETGGIYEQYFGPGTRLTVT.